These 20 T cell receptor beta chains came from one sample sequenced in a study of T cell repertoires in cytomegalovirus infection (dated by TCRdb to the late 2010s). The antigens of these receptors remain unknown. The sample was run on an Illumina HiSeq 1500. Through fastp at Q25 and MiXCR, TCRdb rebuilt clones from the public reads, retaining in-frame beta chains. Under each unique CDR3 protein, matching rows form one entry showing the most common genes and DNA. This sample is represented by some 800,000 distinct CDR3 sequences; almost 30% of them were singletons. The ten largest clones take up around 13% of the sample. Read against the paper, the sample's treatment or condition label means: in vitro stimulation with specific CMV peptide epitopes to enrich CMV-specific T cells. Sequences were derived from cultured CD8+ T cells from PBMCs, sampled from culture after CMV antigen stimulation. The source of these receptors is a human donor in good health (CMV status not recorded). Some clones in this sample may be carry-over from other donors' samples.

This CDR3 reads CASSFGPIGYEQYF. Here the CDR3 DNA reads TGTGCCAGCAGTTTCGGGCCGATCGGTTACGAGCAGTACTTC. The V and J genes are TRBV27 and TRBJ2-7; D gene ambiguous. CDR1 is MNHEY, CDR2 SMNVEV, per germline (reference sequence). V lost 3 bases and J lost 4, with 13 bases in between. This CDR3 is 14 amino acids long.

The chain is built from TRBV7-9 and TRBJ1-6; 7 bases fit TRBD1. The ends lost 3 bases at V and 7 bases at J; junction bases unmatched: 6. This CDR3 has 15 residues. In germline, CDR1 is SEHNR, CDR2 FQNEAQ (reference sequence). CDR3 coding DNA: TGTGCCAGCAGCTTGGAAGGGGGCTTGAATTCACCCCTCCACTTT. It is translated as CASSLEGGLNSPLHF.

This clonotype was found a few times. The chain combines TRBV6-5 with TRBJ1-1; D is unclear. The CDR3 is made up of 14 amino acids. CDR1 is MNHEY, CDR2 SVGAGI, per germline. Deletions cut 8 bases from V and 3 bases from J, with 16 bases between. The CDR3: CASGSRPWDTEAFF. For the CDR3, the DNA is TGTGCCAGCGGGAGCAGGCCCTGGGACACTGAAGCTTTCTTT.

This clonotype turned up a few times. The chain recombines TRBV25-1 with TRBJ1-2, with D perhaps TRBD1 (5 bases). The ends were cut back, 4 bases at V and 7 bases at J, with 13 bases in the middle. The CDR3 runs to 13 residues. CDR1 is MGHDK, CDR2 SYGVNS, per germline. As DNA, the CDR3 is TGTGCCAGCAGTGGCCGGGGGGGTGGTGGCTACACCTTC. This translates into CASSGRGGGGYTF.

This clonotype came up a few times. V and J are TRBV5-4 and TRBJ2-7; 15 positions match TRBD2. Per the germline V gene, CDR1 is SGHNT and CDR2 is YYREEE (reference sequence). V gave up 3 bases and J gave up 3 bases; unmatched junction bases: 10. This CDR3 region has 18 residues. The CDR3 bases are TGTGCCAGCAGCTGGGGACTAGCGGGGGGTAATAATGGCTACGAGCAGTACTTC. It specifies CASSWGLAGGNNGYEQYF.

This clonotype was counted only a few times. The V and J genes are TRBV28 and TRBJ1-1, with TRBD1 identical over 7 bases. Germline-derived CDR1 and CDR2 are MDHEN and SYDVKM. The CDR3 contains 15 residues. With 5 bases clipped from V and 5 bases from J, the junction kept 11 bases outside the gene matches. The CDR3 reads CASSLPLDRATEAFF. The CDR3 region has the DNA TGTGCCAGCAGTCTCCCCCTTGACAGGGCTACTGAAGCTTTCTTT.

The V and J genes are TRBV27 and TRBJ1-1; D is unresolved. The V end lost 7 bases, the J end lost 1 base, and 13 bases lay between the germline ends. In germline, CDR1 is MNHEY, CDR2 SMNVEV (reference sequence). The CDR3 is made up of 14 amino acids. The CDR3 sequence is CASTLTGRNTEAFF. CDR3 nucleotide sequence: TGTGCCAGCACCTTGACCGGGAGGAACACTGAAGCTTTCTTT.

This chain links TRBV7-9 with TRBJ2-2; D call uncertain. Per the germline V gene, CDR1 is SEHNR and CDR2 is FQNEAQ (reference sequence). Trimming left V 7 bases short and J 4 bases short, with 10 bases between. CDR3 length equals 13 residues. CDR3 DNA sequence: TGTGCCAGCACCCCGGATCTCACCGGGGAGCTGTTTTTT. Encoded protein: CASTPDLTGELFF.

This clonotype was detected only a few times. The chain carries TRBV2 and TRBJ2-3; D is uncertain. CDR1 is SNHLY and CDR2 is FYNNEI in the germline V gene. This CDR3 spans 14 amino acids. Between the trimmed V and J ends, which lost 7 bases and 0 bases, there was a span of 11 bases. The CDR3 here is CASMNPLSTDTQYF. The DNA of the CDR3 is TGTGCCAGCATGAACCCACTGAGCACAGATACGCAGTATTTT.

V gene TRBV13 combines with J gene TRBJ2-5; a possible D gene is TRBD2 (6 bases). Germline lookup yields CDR1 PRHDT and CDR2 FYEKMQ (reference sequence). Trimming pared 3 bases from V and 4 bases from J, leaving 9 bases between. The CDR3 is 13 residues long. In DNA, the CDR3 is TGTGCCAGCAGCTTCCGGGACTTAGAGACCCAGTACTTC. Protein: CASSFRDLETQYF. Filled out from reference TRBV13 and TRBJ2-5, the complete variable domain reads AAGVIQSPRHLIKEKRETATLKCYPIPRHDTVYWYQQGPGQDPQFLISFYEKMQSDKGSIPDRFSAQQFSDYHSELNMSSLELGDSALYFCASSFRDLETQYFGPGTRLLVL.

This rearrangement joins TRBV6-5 to TRBJ1-2; TRBD1 aligns across 9 bases. The CDR3 covers 17 residues. Germline CDR1 MNHEY, CDR2 SVGAGI. The V and J ends lost 0 bases and 3 bases, in that order; junction bases with no gene match: 8. This CDR3 is CASSYSIGDREDYGYTF. CDR3 sequence (DNA): TGTGCCAGCAGTTACTCTATAGGGGACAGGGAGGACTATGGCTACACCTTC.

In this sample, this clonotype turned up many times. The chain is built from TRBV7-2 and TRBJ2-5, with D possibly being TRBD1 or TRBD2 (5 bases each). CDR3 length equals 16 residues. Germline V gene lookup returns CDR1 SGHTA and CDR2 FQGNSA. The V end was cut by 1 base, the J end by 5 bases, with 17 bases between. CDR3 DNA: TGTGCCAGCAGCTTAGGGGGCCCGAGGGGATATGAGACCCAGTACTTC. Translating it yields CASSLGGPRGYETQYF.

This clonotype has a count of ten or more. The chain links TRBV7-4 to TRBJ2-2; D gene ambiguous. Trimming took off 6 bases at V and 1 base at J, with 18 bases between the two ends. This CDR3 region has 17 residues. Germline V gives CDR1 SGHVT, CDR2 SQSDAQ. CDR3 residues: CASSLKGGGRNTGELFF. CDR3 sequence (DNA): TGTGCCAGCAGTCTTAAGGGTGGCGGAAGGAACACCGGGGAGCTGTTTTTT.

The chain couples TRBV7-9 to TRBJ2-1, with 7 bases matching TRBD2. Trimming at V came to 4 bases and at J to 7 bases, leaving 7 bases not matched to a gene. Germline loops: CDR1 SEHNR, CDR2 FQNEAQ (reference sequence). The CDR3 contains 14 residues. For the CDR3, the DNA is TGTGCCAGCAGCTCCCTAGGGAGGGCTAATGAGCAGTTCTTC. Amino acids: CASSSLGRANEQFF.

The sample holds a few counts of this clonotype. The gene calls are TRBV6-5 and TRBJ2-5; 7 bases align to TRBD1. This CDR3 has 14 amino acids. Trimming took 5 bases from V and 10 from J; bases not matched to a gene: 13. In germline, CDR1 is MNHEY, CDR2 SVGAGI. The CDR3 protein is CASSPPGQPQDQYF. The CDR3 nucleotides are TGTGCCAGCAGTCCCCCGGGACAGCCCCAGGACCAGTACTTC.

This clonotype was found a few times. The chain links TRBV5-1 to TRBJ2-3, with a weak D call TRBD2 (5 bases). Trimming left V 0 bases short and J 5 bases short, with 13 bases between. The CDR3 spans 15 residues. From germline, CDR1 is SGHRS and CDR2 YFSETQ. This CDR3 reads CASSLDSRGIDTQYF. The CDR3 region has the DNA TGCGCCAGCAGCTTGGACAGCCGGGGAATAGATACGCAGTATTTT. The full variable domain, its missing parts supplied by reference TRBV5-1 and TRBJ2-3, is KAGVTQTPRYLIKTRGQQVTLSCSPISGHRSVSWYQQTPGQGLQFLFEYFSETQRNKGNFPGRFSGRQFSNSRSEMNVSTLELGDSALYLCASSLDSRGIDTQYFGPGTRLTVL.

J is TRBJ2-1 and V is TRBV5-3; possible D gene TRBD2, 5 bases. TRBV5-3 carries the ORF label, with uncertain function. The V end was cut by 8 bases, the J end by 7 bases, with 22 bases between. The CDR3 is made up of 15 amino acids. CDR3 bases: TGTGCCAGCAGCCAAGAGGGATCATTTCTTAATGAGCAGTTCTTC. Translating it yields CASSQEGSFLNEQFF.

In its sample, this clonotype was seen a few times. This sequence joins TRBV12-3 or TRBV12-4 and TRBJ2-7; D is uncertain. The CDR3 spans 13 residues. V was pared by 0 bases and J by 3 bases, with 6 bases between. The CDR3 spells CASSLARLYEQYF. The CDR3 DNA is TGTGCCAGCAGTTTAGCCAGGCTCTACGAGCAGTACTTC.

The V gene is TRBV15, the J gene TRBJ1-1; D might be TRBD1 (6 bases). The CDR3 has 15 amino acids. V lost 4 bases and J 5 bases, leaving 17 bases between the germline ends. Germline CDR1 LNHNV, CDR2 YYDKDF (reference sequence). CDR3 DNA: TGTGCCACCAGCATAATACAGGGAAGCCGTACTGAAGCTTTCTTT. This gives the protein CATSIIQGSRTEAFF.

This clonotype was detected a few times. V gene TRBV6-2 or TRBV6-3 combines with J gene TRBJ1-1, with D perhaps matching TRBD1 (5 bases). Trimming removed 6 bases at V and 7 bases at J, with 9 bases between. The germline CDR1 and CDR2 sequences are MNHEY and SVGEGT. The CDR3 sequence is 11 residues long. The CDR3 sequence is CASRRQIEAFF. The CDR3 DNA reads as TGTGCCAGCAGACGACAGATTGAAGCTTTCTTT.